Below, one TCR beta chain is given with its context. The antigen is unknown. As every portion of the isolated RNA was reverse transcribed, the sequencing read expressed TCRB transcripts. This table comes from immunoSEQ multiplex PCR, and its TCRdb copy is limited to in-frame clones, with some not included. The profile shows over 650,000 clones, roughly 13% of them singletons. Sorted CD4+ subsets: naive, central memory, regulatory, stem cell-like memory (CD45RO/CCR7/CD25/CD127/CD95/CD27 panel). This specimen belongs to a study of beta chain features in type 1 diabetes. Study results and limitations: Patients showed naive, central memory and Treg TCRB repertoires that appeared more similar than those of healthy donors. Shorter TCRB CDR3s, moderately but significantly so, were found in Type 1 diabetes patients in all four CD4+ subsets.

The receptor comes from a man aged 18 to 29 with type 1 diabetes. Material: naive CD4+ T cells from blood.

The DNA of the CDR3 is TGTGCCAGCAGCCTCAGCGGGAGGGGGTACAATGAGCAGTTCTTC. It codes for CASSLSGRGYNEQFF. V is TRBV13 and J is TRBJ2-1; 10 nucleotides agree with TRBD2. Losses at the gene ends were 5 bases for V and 4 bases for J; bases not matched to a gene: 5. CDR1 is PRHDT and CDR2 is FYEKMQ in the germline V gene (reference sequence). This CDR3 contains 15 residues.